Listed here are 21 T cell receptor beta chains from one sample, sequenced in a study of blood T cell repertoires in COVID-19. Method: immunoSEQ multiplex PCR; TCRdb's copy keeps in-frame clones and lacks some. This sample has 40,000 to 65,000 clones, with approximately 84% found just once. Sequences were obtained from peripheral blood. The origin of the receptors is a human donor in a cohort sampled during active COVID-19.

This rearrangement joins TRBV5-1 to TRBJ1-6; D ambiguous. CDR1 and CDR2 from the germline V gene are SGHRS and YFSETQ. This CDR3 is 16 amino acids long. V shed 4 bases and J shed 1 base, with 12 bases lying between them. The CDR3 DNA follows: TGCGCCAGCAGCCTGGGCGCAGGTTCCTATAATTCACCCCTCCACTTT. It specifies CASSLGAGSYNSPLHF.

The chain combines TRBV21-1 with TRBJ1-1. TRBV21-1 represents a pseudogene. The CDR3 is made up of 12 amino acids. CDR3 in amino acids: CAKTRSNTEAFF. The CDR3 DNA is TGTGCCAAAACTCGCTCGAACACTGAAGCTTTCTTT.

The chain couples TRBV28 to TRBJ1-2; perhaps TRBD1 as D (5 bases). Trimming took off 6 bases at V and 2 bases at J, with 10 bases between the two ends. Germline-derived CDR1 and CDR2 are MDHEN and SYDVKM. This CDR3 contains 13 residues. This CDR3 is CASRLQENYGYTF. The CDR3 nucleotides read TGTGCCAGCAGGCTACAGGAGAACTATGGCTACACCTTC.

CDR3 residues: CASTPTGLQTSDTQYF. CDR3 nucleotides: TGCGCCAGCACCCCGACGGGACTCCAGACCAGTGATACGCAGTATTTT. This chain links TRBV5-1 with TRBJ2-3, with D possibly being TRBD2 (6 bases). V shed 6 bases and J shed 6 bases, with 23 bases lying between them. Germline loops: CDR1 SGHRS, CDR2 YFSETQ. This CDR3 is 16 amino acids long.

V and J are TRBV28 and TRBJ2-5; 7 bases align to TRBD1. CDR1 and CDR2 from the germline V gene are MDHEN and SYDVKM. The CDR3 covers 13 residues. V gave up 7 bases and J gave up 4 bases; unmatched junction bases: 6. In nucleotides, the CDR3 is TGTGCCAGCAACTGGGGACAGTTAGAGACCCAGTACTTC. Protein sequence: CASNWGQLETQYF.

The V gene is TRBV6-2 or TRBV6-3, the J gene TRBJ2-7, with D possibly matching TRBD2 (6 bases). The length of the CDR3 is 15 residues. Germline V gene sequence: CDR1 MNHEY, CDR2 SVGEGT. The V gene lost 8 bases and the J gene lost 2 bases, with 19 bases spanning the gap. The CDR3 sequence is CASCLTAGSTYEQYF. The CDR3 bases are TGTGCCAGCTGCCTTACCGCGGGGTCTACCTACGAGCAGTACTTC.

This chain connects TRBV5-5 to TRBJ2-1; 7 bases are shared with TRBD1. V lost 3 bases and J lost 4; bases outside the gene matches: 4. Germline CDR1 SGHKS, CDR2 YYEKEE (reference sequence). The CDR3 loop spans 14 amino acids. The CDR3 loop is CASSWGTAYNEQFF. The CDR3 bases are TGTGCCAGCAGCTGGGGGACAGCTTACAATGAGCAGTTCTTC. Looking up the rest from reference TRBV5-5 and TRBJ2-1 gives the full variable domain: DAGVTQSPTHLIKTRGQQVTLRCSPISGHKSVSWYQQVLGQGPQFIFQYYEKEERGRGNFPDRFSARQFPNYSSELNVNALLLGDSALYLCASSWGTAYNEQFFGPGTRLTVL.

V is TRBV5-4 and J is TRBJ1-1, with a possible D match to TRBD1 (5 bases). Per the germline V gene, CDR1 is SGHNT and CDR2 is YYREEE (reference sequence). The CDR3 is made up of 14 amino acids. V dropped 2 bases and J dropped 0 bases, with 8 bases sitting between them. The CDR3 loop is CASSLHRMNTEAFF. The CDR3 bases are TGTGCCAGCAGCTTACACAGGATGAACACTGAAGCTTTCTTT.

The rearrangement uses TRBV7-6 and TRBJ2-2; possible D gene TRBD2, 7 bases. Germline CDR1 and CDR2: SGHVS and FNYEAQ. This CDR3 is 16 amino acids long. V lost 4 bases and J lost 6, with 18 bases in between. This CDR3 reads CASSSPGGRPSGELFF. Here the CDR3 DNA reads TGTGCCAGCAGCTCACCCGGGGGGCGGCCTTCCGGGGAGCTGTTTTTT.

The rearrangement uses TRBV2 and TRBJ1-2, with 8 bases lining up with TRBD1. The V and J ends lost 11 bases and 7 bases, in that order; junction bases with no gene match: 12. The CDR3 length is 13 residues. Germline assignment: CDR1 SNHLY and CDR2 FYNNEI. The CDR3 spells CASRGDRLSGYTF. DNA for the CDR3: TGTGCCTCCAGGGGGGACAGGCTATCTGGCTACACCTTC.

This rearrangement joins TRBV27 to TRBJ1-2; possible D gene TRBD1, 6 bases. Deletions cut 0 bases from V and 0 bases from J, with 11 bases between. There are 16 residues in the CDR3. CDR1 and CDR2 from the germline V gene are MNHEY and SMNVEV (reference sequence). The DNA of the CDR3 is TGTGCCAGCAGTTTATCGGGGACATCATCTAACTATGGCTACACCTTC. Translated: CASSLSGTSSNYGYTF.

V is TRBV7-8 and J is TRBJ2-3; D perhaps matches TRBD2 (5 bases). V lost 1 base and J 2 bases, leaving 10 bases between the germline ends. The CDR3 has 15 residues. Germline V CDR1 and CDR2: SGHVS, FQNEAQ. The CDR3, as DNA: TGTGCCAGCAGCTTAGAACAGCGGCTCACAGATACGCAGTATTTT. As protein: CASSLEQRLTDTQYF.

The chain has TRBV19 and TRBJ2-1; D possibly corresponds to TRBD1 (6 bases). Trimming stripped 5 bases from V and 7 bases from J, with 15 bases between. This CDR3 region has 14 residues. The germline CDR1 and CDR2 sequences are LNHDA and SQIVND (reference sequence). This chain's CDR3 is CASSETGFLNEQFF. CDR3 nucleotide sequence: TGTGCCAGTAGTGAGACAGGATTTCTGAATGAGCAGTTCTTC.

The V and J genes are TRBV27 and TRBJ2-3, with 9 positions matching TRBD1. Looked up from germline, CDR1 is MNHEY and CDR2 is SMNVEV (reference sequence). J gave up 3 bases and V 4 bases, and 2 bases lay outside the gene matches. The CDR3 sequence is 14 residues long. CDR3 loop: CASSYDRGTDTQYF. In nucleotides, the CDR3 is TGTGCCAGCAGTTACGACAGGGGGACAGATACGCAGTATTTT.

The chain couples TRBV11-2 to TRBJ2-1, with D possibly matching TRBD1 (5 bases). Trimming removed 5 bases at V and 4 bases at J, with 15 bases between. CDR1 is SGHAT and CDR2 is FQNNGV in the germline V gene. This CDR3 has 15 amino acids. In DNA, the CDR3 is TGTGCCAGCAGCAGGACATTAGTCGCATACAATGAGCAGTTCTTC. Its translation is CASSRTLVAYNEQFF.

This clone was seen only a few times. The rearrangement uses TRBV5-6 and TRBJ1-2, with a possible D match to TRBD1 (6 bases). The V gene lost 5 bases and the J gene lost 13 bases, with 18 bases spanning the gap. Germline-derived CDR1 and CDR2 are SGHDT and YYEEEE. This CDR3 has 12 amino acids. CDR3 sequence (DNA): TGTGCCAGCAGTCCCTTGCAGGGGCGATGCACCTTC. This sequence encodes CASSPLQGRCTF.

The rearrangement joins TRBV7-9 to TRBJ2-5, with 7 bases that match TRBD1. The V gene end was trimmed by 6 bases and the J gene end by 4 bases; junction bases not matched to a gene: 8. The germline V gene has CDR1 SEHNR and CDR2 FQNEAQ (reference sequence). The CDR3 is 14 residues long. The CDR3 loop reads CASSRQGWGETQYF. CDR3 coding DNA: TGTGCCAGCAGTAGACAGGGTTGGGGAGAGACCCAGTACTTC.

The genes are TRBV4-1 and TRBJ2-7, with D tentatively TRBD1 (5 bases). With 0 bases removed from V and 2 bases from J, the gap between germline ends came to 11 bases. This CDR3 contains 15 residues. Germline V gene lookup returns CDR1 MGHRA and CDR2 YSYEKL. CDR3 sequence: CASSQDLGRAYEQYF. CDR3 in DNA: TGCGCCAGCAGCCAAGATCTCGGCAGGGCCTACGAGCAGTACTTC.

The V and J genes are TRBV18 and TRBJ2-7, with a tentative D call TRBD2 (6 bases). Per germline, CDR1 KGHSH and CDR2 LQKENI. The CDR3 is 15 amino acids. Deletions cut 3 bases from V and 1 base from J, with 13 bases between. The chain's CDR3 is CASSPGTHRSYEQYF. In DNA, the CDR3 is TGTGCCAGCTCACCCGGGACTCACCGGTCCTACGAGCAGTACTTC.

This chain links TRBV29-1 with TRBJ2-1; maybe TRBD2 (5 bases). V was shortened by 8 bases and J by 4 bases, with 15 bases between the two germline ends. The CDR3 consists of 13 residues. Germline loops: CDR1 SQVTM, CDR2 ANQGSEA. The CDR3 DNA reads as TGCAGCTGCCGAAGGGAGCGGTACAATGAGCAGTTCTTC. Residues: CSCRRERYNEQFF.

The chain is built from TRBV11-2 and TRBJ1-1, with D perhaps matching TRBD1 (5 bases). The V gene's germline CDR1 is SGHAT and CDR2 FQNNGV. V lost 4 bases and J 4 bases, leaving 13 bases between the germline ends. The CDR3 covers 14 residues. This CDR3 is CASSSSAGFTEAFF. The CDR3 nucleotides read TGTGCCAGCAGCTCCTCCGCAGGGTTCACTGAAGCTTTCTTT. Supplemented by reference TRBV11-2 and TRBJ1-1, the full variable domain reads EAGVAQSPRYKIIEKRQSVAFWCNPISGHATLYWYQQILGQGPKLLIQFQNNGVVDDSQLPKDRFSAERLKGVDSTLKIQPAKLEDSAVYLCASSSSAGFTEAFFGQGTRLTVV.